Presented here are 32 T cell receptor beta chains from one specimen sequenced in a study of vaccination effects on CD4 cells after COVID-19 (dated by TCRdb to between 2022 and 2023). Their target antigens are unknown. Libraries were made using the immunoSEQ multiplex PCR assay. TCRdb mirrors the immuneACCESS table, restricted to in-frame sequences. Some clones are absent from its copies; in checked studies, under half trace to an unresolved V gene, and the reason for the others is unknown. In this sample the table shows around 50,000 clones, about 78% of which occur a single time. Roughly 10% of the sample comes from the top ten. After about 9 days of culture, CD4+ T cells were isolated with the EasySep CD4+ T cell isolation kit. The starting material was CD4+ T cells from PBMCs cultured without peptide, obtained before COVID-19 vaccination. The receptor source for this set is a human donor who had a prior SARS-CoV-2 infection.

The V call is TRBV30, the J call TRBJ2-3; D not resolved. This CDR3 comprises 11 residues. The V gene lost 0 bases and the J gene lost 6 bases, with 4 bases spanning the gap. CDR1 is GTSNPN, CDR2 SVGIG, per germline (reference sequence). The CDR3: CAWSVGDTQYF. DNA of the CDR3: TGTGCCTGGAGTGTAGGTGATACGCAGTATTTT.

The chain employs TRBV2 and TRBJ2-3; a possible D gene is TRBD1 (6 bases). The V gene's germline CDR1 is SNHLY and CDR2 FYNNEI. CDR3 size: 12 residues. The ends were cut back, 3 bases at V and 8 bases at J, with 9 bases in the middle. The CDR3 DNA is TGTGCCAGCAGTGACAGGGGTGCTACGCAGTATTTT. Translating gives CASSDRGATQYF.

This chain connects TRBV5-8 to TRBJ2-7, with 8 positions matching TRBD1. The CDR3 covers 16 residues. CDR1 is SGHTS and CDR2 is YDEGEE in the germline V gene. V dropped 2 bases and J dropped 3; count of bases not matched to a gene: 10. Here the CDR3 reads CASSFSPGQADYEQYF. CDR3 DNA: TGTGCCAGCAGCTTTAGTCCGGGACAGGCTGACTACGAGCAGTACTTC.

This chain connects TRBV5-1 to TRBJ2-3; 9 positions match TRBD2. V shed 1 base, J shed 4 bases, and the junction held 1 base outside the gene matches. This CDR3 region has 14 residues. Germline V gene sequence: CDR1 SGHRS, CDR2 YFSETQ. CDR3 sequence: CASSLPSGADTQYF. The CDR3 nucleotides read TGCGCCAGCAGCTTGCCTAGCGGGGCAGATACGCAGTATTTT.

This chain connects TRBV2 to TRBJ1-2; D is unclear. The V end lost 4 bases, the J end lost 7 bases, and 13 bases lay between the germline ends. The CDR3 spans 13 residues. CDR1 is SNHLY, CDR2 FYNNEI, per germline. CDR3 in amino acids: CASSVGGLGGYTF. CDR3 coding DNA: TGTGCCAGCAGTGTAGGAGGGCTTGGTGGCTACACCTTC.

As to this clone: The conserved final phenylalanine or tryptophan is absent from the CDR3, which likely points to a read error. No DNA is shown, since the ends of the CDR3 on it are uncertain; the CDR3 is the one TCRdb lists. This CDR3 is CASSFGTGHNL. This sequence joins TRBV5-5 and TRBJ2-3; no DNA check was done on the table's D call, TRBD1. Germline values: CDR1 SGHKS, CDR2 YYEKEE (reference sequence). Including both end residues, the CDR3 is 11 amino acids long.

The chain recombines TRBV7-2 with TRBJ1-1, with D perhaps matching TRBD1 (5 bases). Trimming stripped 5 bases from V and 4 bases from J, with 20 bases between. CDR1 and CDR2 (germline): SGHTA, FQGNSA. This CDR3 has 16 residues. The CDR3 DNA reads as TGTGCCAGCAGCCCTATGGACGGGGGGTACGCCACTGAAGCTTTCTTT. Amino acid sequence: CASSPMDGGYATEAFF.

V usage is TRBV2 and J usage is TRBJ1-2; 7 positions match TRBD1. The CDR3 is 12 amino acids. Germline V gene lookup returns CDR1 SNHLY and CDR2 FYNNEI. The junction had 5 bases not matched to a gene; V was cut back by 6 bases and J by 7 bases. The CDR3 region is CASRRQGPGYTF. The CDR3 bases are TGTGCCAGCAGAAGACAGGGTCCTGGCTACACCTTC.

The CDR3 sequence is CASAVPDGDTQYF. The DNA of the CDR3 is TGTGCCAGCGCTGTCCCAGATGGAGATACGCAGTATTTT. This chain links TRBV12-3 or TRBV12-4 with TRBJ2-3, with D unresolved. Trimming cost V 8 bases and J 5 bases, with 14 bases left between them. This CDR3 region has 13 residues.

CDR3 bases: TGTGCCAGCTCACAAAGTTGGACAGGGTATAACAATGAGCAGTTCTTC. This translates into CASSQSWTGYNNEQFF. The chain couples TRBV18 to TRBJ2-1, with TRBD1 matching over 8 bases. The CDR3 sequence is 16 residues long. In germline, CDR1 is KGHSH, CDR2 LQKENI. V shed 4 bases and J 5 bases; nucleotides not matched to a gene: 10.

V is TRBV7-2 and J is TRBJ2-5, with 7 bases that match TRBD2. V was clipped by 1 base and J by 5 bases; unmatched bases: 4. This CDR3 is 14 amino acids long. Germline CDR1 is SGHTA and CDR2 is FQGNSA. This chain's CDR3 is CASSLDLAVETQYF. Written as DNA, the CDR3 is TGTGCCAGCAGCTTAGATCTAGCGGTCGAGACCCAGTACTTC. The whole variable domain, filled in from reference TRBV7-2 and TRBJ2-5, reads GAGVSQSPSNKVTEKGKDVELRCDPISGHTALYWYRQSLGQGLEFLIYFQGNSAPDKSGLPSDRFSAERTGGSVSTLTIQRTQQEDSAVYLCASSLDLAVETQYFGPGTRLLVL.

The chain has TRBV20-1 and TRBJ2-7; D unresolved. V was cut by 3 bases and J by 6 bases, with 24 bases left in between. This CDR3 is built from 16 residues. Germline assignment: CDR1 DFQATT and CDR2 SNEGSKA (reference sequence). The DNA for the CDR3 is TGCAGTGCTAGTTCCTCCATTACAGCTTACTCAGGCGAGCAGTACTTC. This codes for CSASSSITAYSGEQYF.

The CDR3 coding sequence is TGTGCCAGCAGCCAATATGGACAGCTGATCTCTGGAAACACCATATATTTT. Translation gives CASSQYGQLISGNTIYF. This chain links TRBV3-1 (or the pseudogene TRBV3-2) with TRBJ1-3; weak D call: TRBD1 (6 bases). The germline V and J ends were trimmed by 2 bases and 0 bases, with 14 bases remaining between them. The CDR3 totals 17 residues. The germline V gene encodes CDR1 LGHDT and CDR2 YNNKEL (reference sequence).

The chain combines TRBV30 with TRBJ2-3, with 7 bases lining up with TRBD1. Germline V lookup: CDR1 GTSNPN, CDR2 SVGIG (reference sequence). The V gene end was trimmed by 1 base and the J gene end by 9 bases; junction bases not matched to a gene: 7. CDR3 length equals 13 residues. In DNA, the CDR3 is TGTGCCTGGAGTGATGTACAGGGGCTCACGCAGTATTTT. Amino acids: CAWSDVQGLTQYF.

This rearrangement joins TRBV5-7 to TRBJ1-5, with unresolved D. TRBV5-7 qualifies as an ORF whose function is uncertain. There are 16 residues in the CDR3. With 3 bases removed from V and 1 base from J, the gap between germline ends came to 14 bases. The CDR3 region is CASSSEITLSNQPQHF. The CDR3 coding sequence is TGTGCCAGCAGCTCGGAAATTACGCTAAGCAATCAGCCCCAGCATTTT.

This clone was observed a handful of times. The chain couples TRBV27 to TRBJ1-2; 7 nucleotides agree with TRBD1. J lost 3 bases, V lost 4 bases, and 8 bases had no gene match. The germline gives CDR1 MNHEY, CDR2 SMNVEV (reference sequence). The CDR3 is 15 amino acids. The CDR3 DNA sequence: TGTGCCAGCAGTTGGGGCGCAGGGGGGGACTATGGCTACACCTTC. It encodes CASSWGAGGDYGYTF.

This chain joins TRBV20-1 and TRBJ2-3, with unresolved D. Germline CDR1 reads DFQATT; CDR2 reads SNEGSKA (reference sequence). Trimming cost V 3 bases and J 6 bases, with 7 bases left between them. The CDR3 is 11 residues long. The CDR3 reads CSARISDTQYF. CDR3 bases: TGCAGTGCTAGGATTTCTGATACGCAGTATTTT.

The chain links TRBV19 to TRBJ2-3; no definite D call. Trimming took off 6 bases at V and 8 bases at J, with 12 bases between the two ends. Germline-derived CDR1 and CDR2 are LNHDA and SQIVND (reference sequence). CDR3 length equals 12 residues. For the CDR3, the DNA is TGTGCCAGTAGACCCACGACTGGTACGCAGTATTTT. Its protein is CASRPTTGTQYF.

CDR3 region: CASSDRGSYNEQFF. CDR3 DNA sequence: TGTGCCAGTAGTGACAGGGGTTCCTACAATGAGCAGTTCTTC. The chain uses TRBV19 and TRBJ2-1, with 8 bases identical to TRBD1. From germline, CDR1 is LNHDA and CDR2 SQIVND (reference sequence). V lost 5 bases, J lost 1 base, and 1 base stayed unmatched. The CDR3 is 14 amino acids.

The gene calls are TRBV10-3 and TRBJ1-2; D is perhaps TRBD1 (6 bases). The CDR3 consists of 14 residues. Trimming took 0 bases from V and 4 from J, leaving 9 bases between them. The germline gives CDR1 ENHRY, CDR2 SYGVKD. This CDR3 reads CAISESGRGYGYTF. For the CDR3, the DNA is TGTGCCATCAGTGAGTCGGGCAGGGGCTATGGCTACACCTTC.

The chain recombines TRBV5-6 with TRBJ1-5; TRBD1 might be the D (6 bases). This CDR3 is 16 amino acids long. Germline CDR1 is SGHDT and CDR2 is YYEEEE. The V gene lost 6 bases and the J gene lost 7 bases, with 23 bases spanning the gap. CDR3 nucleotides: TGTGCCAGCACCACGGGAGGGGGGGGCGCGGCCCAGCCCCAGCATTTT. It encodes CASTTGGGGAAQPQHF.

The chain recombines TRBV6-5 with TRBJ2-5; D may be TRBD2 (6 bases). V was clipped by 3 bases and J by 2 bases, with 16 bases between them. The CDR3 has 16 residues. Germline values: CDR1 MNHEY, CDR2 SVGAGI. CDR3 nucleotide sequence: TGTGCCAGCAGTTATTCTAGGGACTTGCGACAAGAGACCCAGTACTTC. It yields the protein CASSYSRDLRQETQYF.

This chain links TRBV18 with TRBJ2-7; unclear D gene. Germline V gene data show CDR1 as KGHSH and CDR2 as LQKENI. CDR3 length: 12 residues. The V and J ends lost 3 bases and 0 bases respectively, with 3 bases between them. CDR3 sequence reads: CASSPSSYEQYF. CDR3 sequence (DNA): TGTGCCAGCTCACCCAGCTCCTACGAGCAGTACTTC.

V usage is TRBV11-3 and J usage is TRBJ1-1, with D maybe TRBD1 (5 bases). This CDR3 spans 14 amino acids. Between the trimmed V and J ends, which lost 5 bases and 0 bases, there was a span of 10 bases. The germline gives CDR1 SGHNT, CDR2 YENEEA. The CDR3 spells CASSARQMNTEAFF. The CDR3 DNA follows: TGTGCCAGCAGCGCCCGACAGATGAACACTGAAGCTTTCTTT.

This chain joins TRBV4-2 and TRBJ1-4; D remains unclear. The CDR3 runs to 15 residues. V lost 7 bases to trimming and J lost 0 bases, with 12 bases between them. Germline-derived CDR1 and CDR2 are LGHNA and YNFKEQ. CDR3 region: CASTSPGATNEKLFF. The DNA of the CDR3 is TGTGCCAGCACCTCGCCCGGGGCAACTAATGAAAAACTGTTTTTT.

This clone was picked up a small number of times. The chain has TRBV5-1 and TRBJ2-1, with 8 bases identical to TRBD2. With 0 bases clipped from V and 4 bases from J, the junction kept 3 bases outside the gene matches. CDR3 size: 15 residues. Germline V gives CDR1 SGHRS, CDR2 YFSETQ. The CDR3 sequence is CASSLGGGRYNEQFF. As DNA, the CDR3 is TGCGCCAGCAGCTTGGGCGGGGGGAGATACAATGAGCAGTTCTTC.

The chain joins TRBV5-1 to TRBJ2-7; 7 nucleotides align to TRBD1. The germline gives CDR1 SGHRS, CDR2 YFSETQ. The CDR3 sequence is 16 residues long. Trimming cost V 4 bases and J 1 base; bases outside gene matches: 11. CDR3 nucleotides: TGCGCCAGCAGCCCGTGGGACAGCCAAATATCCTACGAGCAGTACTTC. It specifies CASSPWDSQISYEQYF.

V gene TRBV5-4 combines with J gene TRBJ2-5; the match to TRBD1 covers 8 bases. V shed 2 bases, J shed 5 bases, and the junction held 8 bases outside the gene matches. This CDR3 is built from 15 residues. From germline, CDR1 is SGHNT and CDR2 YYREEE (reference sequence). CDR3 amino acids: CASSLTGQGDETQYF. Here the CDR3 DNA reads TGTGCCAGCAGCTTAACCGGACAGGGTGACGAGACCCAGTACTTC.

This chain uses TRBV2 with TRBJ1-2, with 7 bases identical to TRBD1. The CDR3 is 11 amino acids. Germline assignment: CDR1 SNHLY and CDR2 FYNNEI. J lost 7 bases, V lost 5 bases, and 1 base had no gene match. CDR3: CASSRDSGYTF. The CDR3 region has the DNA TGTGCCAGCAGTCGGGACAGTGGCTACACCTTC.

The chain recombines TRBV6-2 or TRBV6-3 with TRBJ2-3, with a weak D call TRBD2 (6 bases). V lost 3 bases and J 2 bases, leaving 15 bases between the germline ends. This CDR3 is 16 amino acids long. Germline V gene lookup returns CDR1 MNHEY and CDR2 SVGEGT. The CDR3 protein is CASSYSPGLPTDTQYF. The CDR3 DNA follows: TGTGCCAGCAGTTATTCCCCGGGACTTCCCACAGATACGCAGTATTTT.

V usage is TRBV29-1 and J usage is TRBJ2-1, with 14 bases identical to TRBD2. Germline-derived CDR1 and CDR2 are SQVTM and ANQGSEA. V shed 5 bases, J shed 9 bases, and the junction held 18 bases outside the gene matches. This CDR3 contains 18 residues. In nucleotides, the CDR3 is TGCAGCGTTTGGGCCCCCCGGACGGGACTAGCGGGAGATCTTGAGCAGTTCTTC. The encoded protein is CSVWAPRTGLAGDLEQFF.

The chain combines TRBV7-2 with TRBJ1-5; unclear D gene. The CDR3 totals 17 residues. Per the germline V gene, CDR1 is SGHTA and CDR2 is FQGNSA. Trimming took off 1 base at V and 0 bases at J, with 13 bases between the two ends. The CDR3 sequence is CASSLEVRAYSNQPQHF. In nucleotides, the CDR3 is TGTGCCAGCAGCTTAGAGGTCAGAGCTTATAGCAATCAGCCCCAGCATTTT. The whole variable domain, remainder taken from reference TRBV7-2 and TRBJ1-5, is GAGVSQSPSNKVTEKGKDVELRCDPISGHTALYWYRQSLGQGLEFLIYFQGNSAPDKSGLPSDRFSAERTGGSVSTLTIQRTQQEDSAVYLCASSLEVRAYSNQPQHFGDGTRLSIL.